This TCR beta chain was identified during a study of shared clonotypes between healthy human individuals. Per germline, CDR1 SEHNR and CDR2 FQNEAQ (reference sequence). This CDR3 is built from 15 residues. Unmatched junction bases numbered 3, after V lost 1 base and J lost 7 bases. Naive CD8 cells lacked CD45RO, underwent positive selection for CCR7 and left out terminally differentiated effector memory CD45RA+ cells. Study results and caveats: The four-donor shared clonotypes exceeded non-shared clonotypes in generation probability, with non-shared ones scoring lower. Across subsets, estimated richness was generally greater for naive than for memory populations.

Replicate sorted-subset PCRs were loaded with 150 to 250 ng DNA, about 30,000 T cell genomes. Here immunoSEQ multiplex PCR was the method, and the copy in TCRdb shows in-frame clones only, minus some. The sample has some 2.1 million clones, 85% to 95% seen once. With respect to this clone: Its antigen is not identified.

Sequencing used naive CD8+ T cells from PBMCs. The clonotype was recovered from a man in his late teens or twenties in good health. Some clones in this sample may be carry-over from other donors' samples. This chain links TRBV7-9 with TRBJ2-1; 11 bases map to TRBD2. The CDR3 protein is CASSLEPSGRNEQFF. CDR3 nucleotide sequence: TGTGCCAGCAGCTTAGAGCCTAGCGGGAGGAATGAGCAGTTCTTC.